This T cell receptor beta chain was obtained from a study of shared clonotypes between healthy human individuals. Notes on the study in general: In several donors, roughly 5.2% of naive CD4 clonotypes appeared in common.

A note on this clone: Antigen: not known.

In the sorted-subset replicate PCRs, approximately 200 ng DNA, around 32,000 T cell genomes, was used. Generated by immunoSEQ multiplex PCR, the TCRdb table keeps only in-frame clones and is missing some. There are about 980,000 clones in the sample; roughly 72% occur only once, and nearly 1.5% lies in the top ten. V lost 3 bases, J lost 0 bases, and 12 bases lay in between. Germline values: CDR1 MDHEN, CDR2 SYDVKM. The CDR3 has 15 amino acids. The chain carries TRBV28 and TRBJ2-7, with D possibly matching TRBD1 (5 bases). Material: memory CD4+ T cells sorted from blood. Sample subset: CD45RA-negative fraction. The sequence derives from a man between 18 and 35 years old in good health. CDR3 DNA sequence: TGTGCCAGCAGTTTGGTACAGGCAATCTCCTACGAGCAGTACTTC. It specifies CASSLVQAISYEQYF.